The T cell receptor (beta chain) under discussion was sequenced for a study of regulatory T cells in long-lasting Graves disease. Study-level background: Graves' patients (newly diagnosed) had been on antithyroid drugs under 3 months.

This clonotype was detected ten times or more. Stated time point: newly diagnosed GD, antithyroid drugs for less than 3 months. PBMCs were the source of the RNA used for TCR sequencing. According to the study, TCR beta libraries were built with iRepertoire HTBI primers and CDR3-region Arm-PCR. TCRdb ran MiXCR on the multiplex PCR reads and lists one entry per CDR3 protein. Of 400,000 to 500,000 distinct CDR3 sequences detected, about a sixth appear once; the ten largest clones hold about 10%. A further study also used this sample, focusing on T cells in Graves' hyperthyroidism and ophthalmopathy. That paper states: These patients, aged 18 to 65, had recently diagnosed hyperthyroidism lasting under 2 months. The TCR CDR3 was amplified in a first-round RT-PCR using the HTBI primer set.

The sample in question was peripheral blood mononuclear cells (PBMCs), obtained at new diagnosis, from a patient treated with antithyroid drugs. The source of this sequence is a woman in her 30s with Graves disease.

The CDR3 DNA reads as TGTGCCAGCAGGGACTATAGGGGGCGGAGGCATGGCTACACCTTC. Encoded protein: CASRDYRGRRHGYTF. V and J are TRBV12-3 or TRBV12-4 and TRBJ1-2; TRBD1 matches at 7 bases. J lost 6 bases, V lost 6 bases, and 13 bases had no gene match. The CDR3 has 15 amino acids.